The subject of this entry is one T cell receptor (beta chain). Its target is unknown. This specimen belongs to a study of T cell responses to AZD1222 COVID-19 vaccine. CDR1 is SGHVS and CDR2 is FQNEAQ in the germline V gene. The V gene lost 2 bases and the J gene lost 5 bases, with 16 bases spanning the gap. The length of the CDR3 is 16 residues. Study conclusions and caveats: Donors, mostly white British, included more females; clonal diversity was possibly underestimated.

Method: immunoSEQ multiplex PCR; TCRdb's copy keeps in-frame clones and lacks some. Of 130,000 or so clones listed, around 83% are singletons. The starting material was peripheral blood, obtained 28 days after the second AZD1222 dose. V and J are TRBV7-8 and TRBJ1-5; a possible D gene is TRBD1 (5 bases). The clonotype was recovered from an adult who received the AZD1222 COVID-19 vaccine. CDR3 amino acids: CASSLKSPWGDQPQHF. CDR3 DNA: TGTGCCAGCAGCTTAAAGTCTCCTTGGGGCGATCAGCCCCAGCATTTT.